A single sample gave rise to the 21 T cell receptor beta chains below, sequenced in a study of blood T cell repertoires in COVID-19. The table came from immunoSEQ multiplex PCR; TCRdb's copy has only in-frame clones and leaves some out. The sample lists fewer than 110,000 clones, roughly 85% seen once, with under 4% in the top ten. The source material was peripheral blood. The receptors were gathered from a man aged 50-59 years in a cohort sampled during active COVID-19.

Here the CDR3 reads CASSPSGAGRAETQYF. Written as DNA, the CDR3 is TGCGCCAGCAGCCCCAGCGGGGCCGGGAGGGCAGAGACCCAGTACTTC. The chain combines TRBV5-1 with TRBJ2-5, with 8 bases lining up with TRBD2. Germline trimming cut 4 bases from V and 4 bases from J; bases unmatched to any gene: 12. CDR1 is SGHRS and CDR2 is YFSETQ in the germline V gene. This CDR3 has 16 amino acids.

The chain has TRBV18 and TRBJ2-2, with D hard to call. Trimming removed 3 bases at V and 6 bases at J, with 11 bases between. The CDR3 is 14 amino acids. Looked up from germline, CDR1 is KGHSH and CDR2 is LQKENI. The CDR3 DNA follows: TGTGCCAGCTCACCCTCACAAGAATCCGGGGAGCTGTTTTTT. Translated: CASSPSQESGELFF.

Here the CDR3 DNA reads TGCGCCAGCAGCCTGGCGGGGAGCGCCTATAATTCACCCCTCCACTTT. Protein: CASSLAGSAYNSPLHF. The chain combines TRBV5-1 with TRBJ1-6; D is unclear. The germline V and J ends were trimmed by 4 bases and 2 bases, with 13 bases remaining between them. CDR1 is SGHRS, CDR2 YFSETQ, per germline. This CDR3 spans 16 amino acids.

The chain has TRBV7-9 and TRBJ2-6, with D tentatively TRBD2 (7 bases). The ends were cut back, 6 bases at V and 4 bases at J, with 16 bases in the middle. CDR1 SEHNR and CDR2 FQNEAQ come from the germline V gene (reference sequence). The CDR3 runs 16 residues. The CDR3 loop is CASSLLGGAGANVLTF. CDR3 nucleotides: TGTGCCAGCAGTCTGTTAGGGGGGGCCGGGGCCAACGTCCTGACTTTC.

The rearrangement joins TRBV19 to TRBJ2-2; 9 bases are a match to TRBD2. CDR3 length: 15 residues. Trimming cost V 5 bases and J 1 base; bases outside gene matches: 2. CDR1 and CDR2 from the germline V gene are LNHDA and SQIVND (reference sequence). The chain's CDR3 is CASSALAGNTGELFF. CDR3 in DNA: TGTGCCAGTAGTGCACTAGCGGGGAACACCGGGGAGCTGTTTTTT.

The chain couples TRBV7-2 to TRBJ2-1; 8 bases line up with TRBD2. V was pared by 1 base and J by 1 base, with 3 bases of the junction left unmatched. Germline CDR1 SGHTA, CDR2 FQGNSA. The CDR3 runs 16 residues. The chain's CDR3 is CASSLGAGGSYNEQFF. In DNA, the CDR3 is TGTGCCAGCAGCTTAGGTGCGGGGGGATCCTACAATGAGCAGTTCTTC.

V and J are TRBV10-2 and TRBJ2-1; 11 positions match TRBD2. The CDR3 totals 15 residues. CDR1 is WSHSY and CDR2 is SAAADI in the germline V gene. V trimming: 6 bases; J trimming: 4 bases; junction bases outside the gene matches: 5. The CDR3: CASRSSGGFYNEQFF. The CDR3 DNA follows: TGCGCCAGCAGATCTAGCGGGGGGTTTTACAATGAGCAGTTCTTC.

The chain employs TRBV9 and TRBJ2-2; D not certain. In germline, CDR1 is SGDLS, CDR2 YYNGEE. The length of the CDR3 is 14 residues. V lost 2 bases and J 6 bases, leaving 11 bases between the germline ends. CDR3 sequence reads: CASSVAGESGELFF. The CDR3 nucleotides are TGTGCCAGCAGCGTTGCAGGCGAATCCGGGGAGCTGTTTTTT.

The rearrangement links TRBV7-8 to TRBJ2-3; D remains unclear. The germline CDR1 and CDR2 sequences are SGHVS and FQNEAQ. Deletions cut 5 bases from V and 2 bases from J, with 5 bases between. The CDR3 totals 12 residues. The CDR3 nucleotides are TGTGCCAGCAGCCCCTTCACAGATACGCAGTATTTT. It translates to CASSPFTDTQYF.

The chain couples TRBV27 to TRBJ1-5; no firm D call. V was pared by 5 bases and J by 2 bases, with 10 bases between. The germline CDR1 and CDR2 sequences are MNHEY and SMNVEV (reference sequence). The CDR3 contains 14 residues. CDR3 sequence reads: CASSPRMGNQPQHF. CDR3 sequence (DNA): TGTGCCAGCAGTCCCAGAATGGGCAATCAGCCCCAGCATTTT.

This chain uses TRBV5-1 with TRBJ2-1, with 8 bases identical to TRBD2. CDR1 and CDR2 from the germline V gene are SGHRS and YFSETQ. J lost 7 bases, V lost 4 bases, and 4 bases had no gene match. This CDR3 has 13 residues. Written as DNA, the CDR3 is TGCGCCAGCAGCCGGGAGGGGATTAATGAGCAGTTCTTC. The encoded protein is CASSREGINEQFF.

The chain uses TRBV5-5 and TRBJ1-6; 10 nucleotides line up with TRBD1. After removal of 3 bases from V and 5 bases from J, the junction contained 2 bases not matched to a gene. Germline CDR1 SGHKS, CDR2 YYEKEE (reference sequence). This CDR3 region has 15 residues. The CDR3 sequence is CASSWGTGDNSPLHF. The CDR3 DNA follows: TGTGCCAGCAGCTGGGGGACAGGGGATAATTCACCCCTCCACTTT.

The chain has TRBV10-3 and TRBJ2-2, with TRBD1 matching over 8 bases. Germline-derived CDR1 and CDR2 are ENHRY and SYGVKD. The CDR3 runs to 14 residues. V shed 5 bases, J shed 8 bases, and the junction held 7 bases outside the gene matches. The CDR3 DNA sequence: TGTGCCATCAGTCCCTCAGGGGGCGGAGGGGAGCTGTTTTTT. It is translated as CAISPSGGGGELFF.

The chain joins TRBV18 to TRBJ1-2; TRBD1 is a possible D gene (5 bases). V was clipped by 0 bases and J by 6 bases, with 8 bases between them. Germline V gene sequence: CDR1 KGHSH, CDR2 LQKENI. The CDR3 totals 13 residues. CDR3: CASSPPTRDGYTF. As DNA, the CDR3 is TGTGCCAGCTCACCACCGACCAGGGATGGCTACACCTTC. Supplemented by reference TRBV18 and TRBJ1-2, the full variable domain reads NAGVMQNPRHLVRRRGQEARLRCSPMKGHSHVYWYRQLPEEGLKFMVYLQKENIIDESGMPKERFSAEFPKEGPSILRIQQVVRGDSAAYFCASSPPTRDGYTFGSGTRLTVV.

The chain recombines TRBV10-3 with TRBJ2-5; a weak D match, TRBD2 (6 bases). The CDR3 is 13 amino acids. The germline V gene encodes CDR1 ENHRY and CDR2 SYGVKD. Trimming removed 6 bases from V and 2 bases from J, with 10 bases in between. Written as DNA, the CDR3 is TGTGCCATCAGGAATAGCGGTCAAGAGACCCAGTACTTC. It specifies CAIRNSGQETQYF.

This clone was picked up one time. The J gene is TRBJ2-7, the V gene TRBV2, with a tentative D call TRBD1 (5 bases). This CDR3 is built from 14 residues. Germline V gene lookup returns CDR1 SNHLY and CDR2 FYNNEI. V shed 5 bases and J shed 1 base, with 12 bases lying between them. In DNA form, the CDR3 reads TGTGCCAGCAGTTACCAGGGTATATCCTACGAGCAGTACTTC. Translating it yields CASSYQGISYEQYF.

The CDR3 protein is CASGLEENTGGIKGYEQYV. CDR3 in DNA: TGTGCTAGTGGTTTGGAAGAAAACACAGGGGGAATAAAGGGCTACGAGCAGTACGTC. This sequence joins TRBV12-5 and TRBJ2-7, with 8 nucleotides matching TRBD1. Germline V gene sequence: CDR1 LGHNT, CDR2 FRNRAP. CDR3 length: 19 amino acids. Unmatched junction bases numbered 17, after V lost 1 base and J lost 3 bases.

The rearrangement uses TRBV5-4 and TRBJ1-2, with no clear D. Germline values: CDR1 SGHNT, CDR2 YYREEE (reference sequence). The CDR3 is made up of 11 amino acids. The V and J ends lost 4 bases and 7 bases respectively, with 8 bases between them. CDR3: CASSLNGGYTF. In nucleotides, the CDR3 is TGTGCCAGCAGCCTTAACGGTGGCTACACCTTC.

In nucleotides, the CDR3 is TGTGCCAGCAGCGTAGACAGTCTCTACAATGAGCAGTTCTTC. Translated, it gives CASSVDSLYNEQFF. This chain links TRBV9 with TRBJ2-1, with D unclear. The V and J ends lost 0 bases and 3 bases respectively, with 7 bases between them. Germline CDR1 SGDLS, CDR2 YYNGEE. The CDR3 consists of 14 residues. Together with reference TRBV9 and TRBJ2-1, the CDR3 gives the full variable domain: DSGVTQTPKHLITATGQRVTLRCSPRSGDLSVYWYQQSLDQGLQFLIQYYNGEERAKGNILERFSAQQFPDLHSELNLSSLELGDSALYFCASSVDSLYNEQFFGPGTRLTVL.

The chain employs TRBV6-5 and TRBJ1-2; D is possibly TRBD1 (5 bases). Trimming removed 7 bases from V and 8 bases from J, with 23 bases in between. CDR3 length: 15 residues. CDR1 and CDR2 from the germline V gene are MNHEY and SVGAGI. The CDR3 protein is CASKGSGSSLWGYTF. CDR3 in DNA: TGTGCCAGCAAGGGCTCAGGGTCCTCGCTTTGGGGCTACACCTTC.

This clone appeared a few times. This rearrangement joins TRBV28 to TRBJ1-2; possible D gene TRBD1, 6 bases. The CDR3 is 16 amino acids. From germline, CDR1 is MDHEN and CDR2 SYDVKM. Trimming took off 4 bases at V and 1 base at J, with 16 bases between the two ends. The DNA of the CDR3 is TGTGCCAGCAGTTCGGTCGGGGGGGCCAGTAACTATGGCTACACCTTC. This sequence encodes CASSSVGGASNYGYTF.